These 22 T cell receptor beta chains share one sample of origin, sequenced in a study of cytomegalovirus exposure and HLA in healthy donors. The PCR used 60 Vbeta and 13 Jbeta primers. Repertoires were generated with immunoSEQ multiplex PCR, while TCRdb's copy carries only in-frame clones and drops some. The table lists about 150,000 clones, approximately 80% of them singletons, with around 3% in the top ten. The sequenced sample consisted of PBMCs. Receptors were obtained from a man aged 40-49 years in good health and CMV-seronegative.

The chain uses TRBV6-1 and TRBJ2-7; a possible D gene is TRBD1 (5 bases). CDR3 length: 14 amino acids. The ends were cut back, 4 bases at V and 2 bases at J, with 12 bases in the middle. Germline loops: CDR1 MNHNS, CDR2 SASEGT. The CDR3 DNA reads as TGTGCCAGCAGTGTGCAGGGTATCCCCTACGAGCAGTACTTC. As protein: CASSVQGIPYEQYF.

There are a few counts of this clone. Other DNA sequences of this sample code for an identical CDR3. CDR3 sequence: CASSSGGAYEQYF. The CDR3 nucleotides are TGTGCCAGCAGCTCCGGCGGAGCCTACGAGCAGTACTTC. The chain is built from TRBV13 and TRBJ2-7, with D unclear. The V and J ends lost 4 bases and 2 bases respectively, with 9 bases between them. The CDR3 extends over 13 amino acids. Germline CDR1 reads PRHDT; CDR2 reads FYEKMQ (reference sequence).

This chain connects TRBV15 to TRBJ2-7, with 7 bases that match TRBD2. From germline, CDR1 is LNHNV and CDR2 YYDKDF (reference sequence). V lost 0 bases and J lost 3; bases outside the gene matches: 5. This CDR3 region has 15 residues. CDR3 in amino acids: CATSRDFAGDYEQYF. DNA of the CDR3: TGTGCCACCAGCAGAGATTTTGCGGGAGACTACGAGCAGTACTTC.

The CDR3 DNA sequence: TGTGCCAGCAGCAGGACACCAGGATACGAGCAGTACTTC. This gives the protein CASSRTPGYEQYF. The gene calls are TRBV6-5 and TRBJ2-7; D is perhaps TRBD1 (5 bases). V was cut by 6 bases and J by 4 bases, with 13 bases left in between. The CDR3 totals 13 residues. CDR1 MNHEY and CDR2 SVGAGI come from the germline V gene.

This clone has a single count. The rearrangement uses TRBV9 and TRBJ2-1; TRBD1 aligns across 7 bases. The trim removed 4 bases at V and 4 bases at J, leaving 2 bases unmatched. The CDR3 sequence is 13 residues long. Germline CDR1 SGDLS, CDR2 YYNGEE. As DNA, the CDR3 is TGTGCCAGCAGCCTGGGACAGTACAATGAGCAGTTCTTC. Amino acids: CASSLGQYNEQFF.

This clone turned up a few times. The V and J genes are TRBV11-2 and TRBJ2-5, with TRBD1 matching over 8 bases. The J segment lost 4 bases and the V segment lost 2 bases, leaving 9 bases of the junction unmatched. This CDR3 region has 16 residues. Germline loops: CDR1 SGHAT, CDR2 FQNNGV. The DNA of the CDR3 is TGTGCCAGCAGCTTATCTACAGGGGGGCAGGGAGAGACCCAGTACTTC. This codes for CASSLSTGGQGETQYF.

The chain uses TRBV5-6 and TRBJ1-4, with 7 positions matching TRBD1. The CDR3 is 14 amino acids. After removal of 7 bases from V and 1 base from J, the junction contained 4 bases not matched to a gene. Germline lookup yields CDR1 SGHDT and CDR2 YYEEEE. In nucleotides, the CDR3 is TGTGCCAGCTTGAGGACAGGAACTAATGAAAAACTGTTTTTT. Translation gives CASLRTGTNEKLFF.

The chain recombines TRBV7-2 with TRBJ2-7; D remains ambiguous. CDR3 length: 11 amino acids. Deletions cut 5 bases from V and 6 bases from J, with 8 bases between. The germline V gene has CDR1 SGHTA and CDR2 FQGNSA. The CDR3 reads CASSHNFEQYF. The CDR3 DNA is TGTGCCAGCAGCCACAATTTCGAGCAGTACTTC. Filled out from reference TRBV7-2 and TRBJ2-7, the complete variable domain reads GAGVSQSPSNKVTEKGKDVELRCDPISGHTALYWYRQSLGQGLEFLIYFQGNSAPDKSGLPSDRFSAERTGGSVSTLTIQRTQQEDSAVYLCASSHNFEQYFGPGTRLTVT.

The CDR3 reads CASSIGFPAGVHEQYF. CDR3 coding DNA: TGTGCCAGCAGCATAGGGTTTCCAGCGGGAGTTCACGAGCAGTACTTC. V usage is TRBV21-1 and J usage is TRBJ2-7; the table's TRBD2 call for D was not verified on the DNA. TRBV21-1 is a pseudogene. The length of the CDR3 is 16 residues.

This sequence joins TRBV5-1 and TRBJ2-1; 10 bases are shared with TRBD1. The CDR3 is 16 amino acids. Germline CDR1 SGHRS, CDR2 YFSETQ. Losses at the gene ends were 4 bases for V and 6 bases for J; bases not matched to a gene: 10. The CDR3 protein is CASSPGGQGMSNEQFF. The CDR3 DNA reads TGCGCCAGCAGCCCGGGGGGACAGGGGATGAGCAATGAGCAGTTCTTC.

CDR3 in DNA: TGTGCCAGCAGCTTGGCAGGGACTGGAAACACCATATATTTT. As protein: CASSLAGTGNTIYF. The gene calls are TRBV5-4 and TRBJ1-3, with D perhaps TRBD1 (5 bases). CDR1 and CDR2 from the germline V gene are SGHNT and YYREEE (reference sequence). This CDR3 contains 14 residues. The V and J ends lost 0 bases and 2 bases respectively, with 6 bases between them.

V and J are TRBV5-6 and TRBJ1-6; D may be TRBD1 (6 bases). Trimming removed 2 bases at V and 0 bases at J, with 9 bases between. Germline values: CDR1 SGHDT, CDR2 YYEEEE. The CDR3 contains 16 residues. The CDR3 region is CASSLRQASYNSPLHF. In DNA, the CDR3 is TGTGCCAGCAGCTTACGACAGGCCTCCTATAATTCACCCCTCCACTTT.

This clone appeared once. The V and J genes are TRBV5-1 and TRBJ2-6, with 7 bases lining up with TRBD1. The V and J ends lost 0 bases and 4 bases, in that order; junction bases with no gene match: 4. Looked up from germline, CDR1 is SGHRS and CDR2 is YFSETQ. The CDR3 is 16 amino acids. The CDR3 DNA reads TGCGCCAGCAGCTTGGAGGGGGCGTCCGGGGCCAACGTCCTGACTTTC. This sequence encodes CASSLEGASGANVLTF.

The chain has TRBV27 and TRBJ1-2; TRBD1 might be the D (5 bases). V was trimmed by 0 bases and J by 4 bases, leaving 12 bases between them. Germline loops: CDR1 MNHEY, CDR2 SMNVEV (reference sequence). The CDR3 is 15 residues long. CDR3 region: CASSLSFGGFYGYTF. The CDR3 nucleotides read TGTGCCAGCAGTTTATCCTTCGGGGGTTTCTATGGCTACACCTTC.

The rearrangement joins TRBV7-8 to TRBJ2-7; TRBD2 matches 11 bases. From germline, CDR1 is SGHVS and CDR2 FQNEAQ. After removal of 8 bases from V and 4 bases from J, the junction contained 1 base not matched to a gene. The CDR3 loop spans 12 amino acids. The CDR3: CASGLAGYEQYF. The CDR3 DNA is TGTGCCAGCGGACTAGCGGGTTACGAGCAGTACTTC.

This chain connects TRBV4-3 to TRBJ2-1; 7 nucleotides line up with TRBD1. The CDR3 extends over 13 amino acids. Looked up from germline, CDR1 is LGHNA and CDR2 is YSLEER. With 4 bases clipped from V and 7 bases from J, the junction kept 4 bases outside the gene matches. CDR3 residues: CASSLLRGNEQFF. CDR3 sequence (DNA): TGCGCCAGCAGCCTTCTCAGGGGGAATGAGCAGTTCTTC.

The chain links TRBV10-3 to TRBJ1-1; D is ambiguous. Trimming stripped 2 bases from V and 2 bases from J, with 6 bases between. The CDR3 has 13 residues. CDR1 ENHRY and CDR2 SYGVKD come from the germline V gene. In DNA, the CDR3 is TGTGCCATCAGTGAGCGGGGAAACACTGAAGCTTTCTTT. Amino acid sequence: CAISERGNTEAFF.

The CDR3 reads CSVGETGANYGYTF. CDR3 DNA sequence: TGCAGCGTTGGGGAGACAGGCGCTAACTATGGCTACACCTTC. The chain joins TRBV29-1 to TRBJ1-2; maybe TRBD1 (6 bases). There are 14 residues in the CDR3. Trimming took off 4 bases at V and 0 bases at J, with 12 bases between the two ends. The germline V gene has CDR1 SQVTM and CDR2 ANQGSEA. Looking up the rest from reference TRBV29-1 and TRBJ1-2 gives the full variable domain: SAVISQKPSRDICQRGTSLTIQCQVDSQVTMMFWYRQQPGQSLTLIATANQGSEATYESGFVIDKFPISRPNLTFSTLTVSNMSPEDSSIYLCSVGETGANYGYTFGSGTRLTVV.

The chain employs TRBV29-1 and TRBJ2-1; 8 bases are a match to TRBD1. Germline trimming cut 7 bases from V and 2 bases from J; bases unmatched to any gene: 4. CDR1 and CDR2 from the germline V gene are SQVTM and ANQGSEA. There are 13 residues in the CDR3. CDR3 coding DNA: TGCAGCGAGACAGGGGAACCCTACAATGAGCAGTTCTTC. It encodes CSETGEPYNEQFF.

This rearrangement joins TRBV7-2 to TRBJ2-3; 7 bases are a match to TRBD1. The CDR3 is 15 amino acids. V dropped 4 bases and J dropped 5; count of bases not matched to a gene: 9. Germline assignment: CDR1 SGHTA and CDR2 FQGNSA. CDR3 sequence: CASSSKTGTGDTQYF. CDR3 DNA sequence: TGTGCCAGCAGCTCAAAGACAGGGACGGGAGATACGCAGTATTTT.

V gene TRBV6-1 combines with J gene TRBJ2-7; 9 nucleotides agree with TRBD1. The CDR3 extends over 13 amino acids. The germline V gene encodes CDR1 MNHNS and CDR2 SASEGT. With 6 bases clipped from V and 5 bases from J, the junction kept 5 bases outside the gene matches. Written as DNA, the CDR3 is TGTGCCAGCAGGCTGGACAGGGGACACGAGCAGTACTTC. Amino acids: CASRLDRGHEQYF.

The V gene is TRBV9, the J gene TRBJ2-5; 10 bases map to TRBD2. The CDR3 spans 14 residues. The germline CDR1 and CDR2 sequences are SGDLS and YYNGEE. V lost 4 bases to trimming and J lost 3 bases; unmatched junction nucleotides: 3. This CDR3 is CASSPSGREETQYF. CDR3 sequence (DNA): TGTGCCAGCAGCCCCAGCGGGAGGGAAGAGACCCAGTACTTC.